This T cell receptor (beta chain) was recorded in a study of human T cells and chemical hapten exposure. In the study overall: 2% DPC applied to a 2 cm by 2 cm arm area sensitized donors.

Time point denoted: patch test 3, about 24 weeks after DPC sensitization. This sample's treatment: therapeutic diphenylcyclopropenone sensitization with weekly scalp DPC. Individual cDNA molecules received unique molecular identifiers in the library. Using its own MiXCR run on the RACE reads, TCRdb lists one record per CDR3 protein. This sample has 150,000 to 200,000 distinct CDR3 sequences; around 23% occur once, and the top ten carry 2% to 2.5%. CDR3 length: 13 residues. The V gene's germline CDR1 is SGHAT and CDR2 FQNNGV. With V trimmed by 10 bases and J by 6 bases, 6 bases remained unmatched. The sequencing here drew on whole blood, taken in connection with sensitization to the hapten diphenylcyclopropenone (DPC). This TCR was recovered from a middle-aged woman with alopecia areata. Some clones in this sample may be carry-over from other donors' samples. This rearrangement joins TRBV11-2 to TRBJ2-2; 9 bases are a match to TRBD2. CDR3 nucleotides: TGTGCCATCCCTAGCGGGAAGGCCGGGGAGCTGTTTTTT. This sequence encodes CAIPSGKAGELFF.